This is a list of T cell receptor beta chains from one sample in a study of blood T cell repertoires in COVID-19. Produced via immunoSEQ multiplex PCR; TCRdb's table is partial and in-frame only. The sample holds approximately 250,000 clones, 65% to 90% seen once. Sequencing was done on a sample of peripheral blood. The receptors come from a man under 40 with active or convalescent COVID-19. CDR3s include the opening cysteine and the closing phenylalanine or tryptophan. A D gene is named only where the DNA matches it firmly. Size is stated for part of the rows, as once, few or many counts, or as a class when the clone is expanded.

len	v_gene	d_gene	j_gene	abundance	CDR3aa	CDR3nt
15	TRBV27	TRBD1	TRBJ2-7	few	CASSSLDRVSYEQYF	TGTGCCAGCAGTTCGCTCGACAGGGTCTCCTACGAGCAGTACTTC
16	TRBV19	TRBD1	TRBJ1-5	NA	CASKLVAGGANQPQHF	TGTGCCAGTAAGCTTGTCGCAGGGGGAGCGAATCAGCCCCAGCATTTT
17	TRBV18	NA	TRBJ1-1	NA	CASSQRHPDNMNTEAFF	TGTGCCAGCTCTCAGCGGCACCCGGATAATATGAACACTGAAGCTTTCTTT
16	TRBV6-2/TRBV6-3	TRBD2	TRBJ2-1	NA	CASSPTGTSSYNEQFF	TGTGCCAGCAGCCCTACCGGGACTAGCTCCTACAATGAGCAGTTCTTC
18	TRBV2	TRBD2	TRBJ2-5	NA	CASSSSVRTSGLQETQYF	TGTGCCAGCTCTTCGTCCGTCAGGACTAGCGGGTTACAAGAGACCCAGTACTTC
15	TRBV7-7	NA	TRBJ2-2	NA	CASSSGPRGTGELFF	TGTGCCAGCAGCTCGGGTCCCCGAGGCACCGGGGAGCTGTTTTTT
16	TRBV7-2	TRBD2	TRBJ2-2	NA	CASSWRLAGNTGELFF	TGTGCCAGCAGCTGGAGACTAGCGGGGAACACCGGGGAGCTGTTTTTT
16	TRBV7-3	NA	TRBJ2-6	once	CASRQGLGSGANVLTF	TGTGCCAGCAGGCAGGGGTTAGGGTCTGGGGCCAACGTCCTGACTTTC
15	TRBV3-1/TRBV3-2	TRBD2	TRBJ2-5	NA	CASSQAPGGQETQYF	TGTGCCAGCAGCCAAGCTCCGGGAGGGCAAGAGACCCAGTACTTC
16	TRBV3-1/TRBV3-2	TRBD2	TRBJ2-3	NA	CASSQDSSGETDTQYF	TGTGCCAGCAGCCAAGACTCTAGCGGGGAAACAGATACGCAGTATTTT
15	TRBV5-6	NA	TRBJ1-2	NA	CASSLGLGISGGYTF	TGTGCCAGCAGCTTGGGCTTGGGTATTTCAGGTGGCTACACCTTC
14	TRBV7-9	NA	TRBJ1-1	NA	CASSPDSGTTEAFF	TGTGCCAGCAGCCCTGATTCGGGAACCACTGAAGCTTTCTTT
15	TRBV7-9	NA	TRBJ1-6	NA	CASSHRNDPAGPLHF	TGTGCCAGCAGCCACCGTAATGACCCGGCGGGTCCCCTCCACTTT
15	TRBV19	TRBD2	TRBJ2-1	NA	CASSIGTSGLNEQFF	TGTGCCAGTAGTATCGGGACTAGCGGATTGAATGAGCAGTTCTTC
13	TRBV4-1	NA	TRBJ1-3	few	CASRQNSGNTIYF	TGCGCCAGCCGACAAAACTCTGGAAACACCATATATTTT
14	TRBV2	TRBD1	TRBJ1-6	NA	CASSRQGGDSPLHF	TGTGCCAGCAGCCGACAGGGGGGCGATTCACCCCTCCACTTT
14	TRBV4-3	TRBD1	TRBJ2-2	NA	CASSRLTGAGELFF	TGCGCCAGCAGCCGGTTGACAGGGGCCGGGGAGCTGTTTTTT
13	TRBV10-1	TRBD2	TRBJ2-1	NA	CASSDPGGNEQFF	TGCGCCAGCAGTGACCCGGGAGGGAATGAGCAGTTCTTC
15	TRBV4-1	NA	TRBJ2-7	once	CASSHAETASYEQYF	TGCGCCAGCAGCCACGCCGAGACAGCCTCCTACGAGCAGTACTTC
14	TRBV6-5	TRBD2	TRBJ2-3	NA	CASKPAGGPHTQYF	TGTGCCAGCAAACCAGCGGGGGGGCCCCATACGCAGTATTTT
16	TRBV4-3	NA	TRBJ2-6	few	CASSQDYGSGANVLTF	TGCGCCAGCAGCCAAGATTACGGCTCTGGGGCCAACGTCCTGACTTTC
16	TRBV10-1	TRBD2	TRBJ2-3	NA	CASSLGLAGLTDTQYF	TGCGCCAGCAGTCTAGGCCTAGCGGGCCTAACAGATACGCAGTATTTT
16	TRBV4-1	NA	TRBJ1-5	NA	CASSPGVGSRDQPQHF	TGCGCCAGCAGCCCCGGCGTAGGGAGTCGGGATCAACCCCAGCATTTT
16	TRBV4-1	NA	TRBJ1-5	NA	CASSLTADNSNQPQHF	TGCGCCAGCAGCTTAACGGCGGATAATAGCAATCAGCCCCAGCATTTT
17	TRBV19	TRBD2	TRBJ2-1	NA	CASSRTSGGAGHNEQFF	TGTGCCAGTTCCCGGACTAGCGGGGGGGCCGGCCACAATGAGCAGTTCTTC
20	TRBV4-2	NA	TRBJ2-6	NA	CASSQFDLSSSHSGANVLTF	TGTGCCAGCAGCCAATTTGATTTGTCGAGTAGTCACTCTGGGGCCAACGTCCTGACTTTC
15	TRBV5-4	NA	TRBJ2-5	NA	CASSDTAPLSETQYF	TGTGCCAGCAGCGATACAGCTCCCCTATCGGAGACCCAGTACTTC
14	TRBV30	NA	TRBJ1-3	NA	CAWSTPGDQNTIYF	TGTGCCTGGAGTACACCGGGGGACCAAAACACCATATATTTT
18	TRBV2	NA	TRBJ1-6	once	CASSEALGVKGNNSPLHF	TGTGCCAGCAGTGAAGCGCTTGGAGTAAAGGGGAATAATTCACCCCTCCACTTT
13	TRBV16	NA	TRBJ2-3	NA	CASSQGPRDTQYF	TGTGCCAGCAGCCAGGGGCCGAGAGATACGCAGTATTTT
15	TRBV6-1	TRBD1	TRBJ1-6	once	CASSELDRGHSPLHF	TGTGCCAGCAGTGAATTGGACAGGGGGCATTCACCCCTCCACTTT
14	TRBV5-1	NA	TRBJ2-1	NA	CASSRRALDNEQFF	TGCGCCAGCAGCAGGAGGGCCCTGGACAATGAGCAGTTCTTC
13	TRBV12-3/TRBV12-4	NA	TRBJ2-3	NA	CASQSAGTDTQYF	TGTGCCAGCCAGTCGGCGGGCACAGATACGCAGTATTTT
14	TRBV19	NA	TRBJ1-4	once	CASSRGLGNEKLFF	TGTGCCAGTAGTAGGGGACTGGGAAATGAAAAACTGTTTTTT
19	TRBV9	NA	TRBJ1-6	NA	CASSVASGLIPDYNSPLHF	TGTGCCAGCAGCGTAGCTTCGGGACTGATACCCGACTATAATTCACCCCTCCACTTT
17	TRBV4-1	TRBD1	TRBJ1-3	NA	CASSQAHGTGVGNTIYF	TGCGCCAGCAGCCAAGCTCACGGGACAGGGGTAGGAAACACCATATATTTT
13	TRBV6-5	NA	TRBJ2-7	NA	CASSYTGKGEQYF	TGTGCCAGCAGTTATACAGGGAAGGGCGAGCAGTACTTC
15	TRBV6-5	NA	TRBJ2-2	once	CASSYWGSGAGELFF	TGTGCCAGCAGTTACTGGGGTTCCGGGGCCGGGGAGCTGTTTTTT
12	TRBV6-5	NA	TRBJ1-1	NA	CASSREETEAFF	TGTGCCAGCAGCCGGGAAGAGACTGAAGCTTTCTTT
18	TRBV29-1	TRBD2	TRBJ2-1	NA	CSVQTAGLAGGLYNEQFF	TGCAGCGTCCAGACTGCGGGACTAGCGGGGGGGTTGTACAATGAGCAGTTCTTC
15	TRBV7-5	NA	TRBJ1-6	NA	CARSSDRGLKGPLHF	TGTGCCAGAAGTTCAGACAGGGGCCTAAAAGGACCCCTCCACTTT
13	TRBV27	NA	TRBJ2-1	NA	CASSFLIPGEQFF	TGTGCCAGCAGTTTTCTGATCCCGGGTGAGCAGTTCTTC
11	TRBV27	TRBD2	TRBJ2-3	NA	CASSSTGGQYF	TGTGCCAGCAGTTCGACGGGGGGGCAGTATTTT
14	TRBV4-3	NA	TRBJ1-1	NA	CASSQDQGLTEAFF	TGCGCCAGCAGCCAAGACCAGGGTCTCACTGAAGCTTTCTTT
13	TRBV4-2	TRBD1	TRBJ1-2	NA	CASSQSTGEGYTF	TGTGCCAGCAGCCAATCGACAGGGGAAGGCTACACCTTC
16	TRBV27	TRBD1	TRBJ1-3	NA	CASSLTGGTSGNTIYF	TGTGCCAGCAGTTTGACAGGGGGCACTTCTGGAAACACCATATATTTT